One sample yielded the 25 T cell receptor beta chains listed below, sequenced in a study of cytotoxic CD8 clonotypes in ibrutinib-treated CLL. Profiled with immunoSEQ multiplex PCR; TCRdb holds only in-frame clones, not every one. The top ten clones hold 9.5% to 15% of a sample with about 150,000 clones, about four fifths of them seen once. The specimen comprised PBMCs, sampled after 12 months of ibrutinib treatment. The receptors shown here come from a human donor with chronic lymphocytic leukemia.

This clone showed up just once. The chain employs TRBV10-3 and TRBJ2-5, with TRBD2 matching over 7 bases. V lost 4 bases, J lost 5 bases, and 7 bases stayed unmatched. Germline V gene data show CDR1 as ENHRY and CDR2 as SYGVKD. There are 14 residues in the CDR3. In DNA form, the CDR3 reads TGTGCCATCAGTGTTGCGGGAGTTCTGGAGACCCAGTACTTC. Its protein product is CAISVAGVLETQYF.

The chain has TRBV5-3 and TRBJ1-4; TRBD1 aligns across 7 bases. TRBV5-3 is annotated as an ORF whose role is uncertain. The length of the CDR3 is 14 residues. The V segment lost 1 base and the J segment 5 bases; nucleotides outside the gene matches: 2. This chain's CDR3 is CARSLTGENEKLFF. CDR3 nucleotide sequence: TGTGCCAGAAGCTTGACAGGGGAGAATGAAAAACTGTTTTTT.

In its sample, this clone was seen a few times. The rearrangement links TRBV6-5 to TRBJ2-7, with 7 positions matching TRBD2. The CDR3 sequence is 12 residues long. Trimming cost V 5 bases and J 7 bases; bases outside gene matches: 5. Per the germline V gene, CDR1 is MNHEY and CDR2 is SVGAGI. CDR3 nucleotide sequence: TGTGCCAGCAGTGGATCCGGGGGGGAGCAGTACTTC. Residues: CASSGSGGEQYF.

This sequence joins TRBV15 and TRBJ2-2, with no clear D. The germline V gene has CDR1 LNHNV and CDR2 YYDKDF (reference sequence). V lost 1 base and J lost 7, with 7 bases in between. The CDR3 length is 13 residues. This CDR3 is CATSRGPIGELFF. CDR3 coding DNA: TGTGCCACCAGCAGAGGCCCAATCGGGGAGCTGTTTTTT.

V gene TRBV7-9 combines with J gene TRBJ2-7; 9 bases agree with TRBD1. This CDR3 contains 14 residues. Trimming cost V 4 bases and J 7 bases; bases outside gene matches: 8. In germline, CDR1 is SEHNR, CDR2 FQNEAQ (reference sequence). As DNA, the CDR3 is TGTGCCAGCAGCTCAACCGGGACAGGGCGAGAGCAGTACTTC. Its translation is CASSSTGTGREQYF.

The rearrangement links TRBV7-9 to TRBJ2-7; D remains unclear. Trimming cost V 2 bases and J 3 bases, with 11 bases left between them. The CDR3 has 14 residues. Germline values: CDR1 SEHNR, CDR2 FQNEAQ (reference sequence). The CDR3 sequence is CASSLSMTNYEQYF. CDR3 bases: TGTGCCAGCAGCTTATCCATGACGAACTACGAGCAGTACTTC.

About this clone: The identical CDR3 is also encoded by other nucleotide sequences in the sample. V usage is TRBV18 and J usage is TRBJ2-7; 12 nucleotides align to TRBD2. This CDR3 comprises 15 residues. Trimming took 3 bases from V and 0 from J; bases not matched to a gene: 0. The germline gives CDR1 KGHSH, CDR2 LQKENI. The CDR3 sequence: CASSPGLAGSYEQYF. In DNA, the CDR3 is TGTGCCAGCTCACCGGGACTAGCGGGCTCCTACGAGCAGTACTTC.

This clone was seen a handful of times. V is TRBV21-1 and J is TRBJ1-3. TRBV21-1 is annotated as a pseudogene. The CDR3 has 15 residues. In DNA, the CDR3 is TGTGCCAGCAGCAAAGATGGGACCGGAAGAAACACCATATATTTT. It yields the protein CASSKDGTGRNTIYF.

The chain links TRBV4-2 to TRBJ2-7, with no clear D. The germline CDR1 and CDR2 sequences are LGHNA and YNFKEQ. CDR3 length equals 13 residues. V was shortened by 5 bases and J by 2 bases, with 10 bases between the two germline ends. This CDR3 is CASSYFNTYEQYF. The CDR3 region has the DNA TGTGCCAGCAGCTATTTTAATACCTACGAGCAGTACTTC.

The rearrangement links TRBV2 to TRBJ2-7, with a weak D call TRBD1 (5 bases). With 7 bases removed from V and 3 bases from J, the gap between germline ends came to 7 bases. Germline assignment: CDR1 SNHLY and CDR2 FYNNEI. The CDR3 is 11 amino acids. CDR3: CASIQGYEQYF. CDR3 DNA: TGTGCCAGCATCCAGGGCTACGAGCAGTACTTC.

The V and J genes are TRBV9 and TRBJ1-4; TRBD1 matches 8 bases. The germline CDR1 and CDR2 sequences are SGDLS and YYNGEE. Trimming removed 0 bases from V and 7 bases from J; junction bases left unmatched: 2. This CDR3 has 14 amino acids. In nucleotides, the CDR3 is TGTGCCAGCAGCGTAGGACAGGGGAGTGAAAAACTGTTTTTT. Amino acid sequence: CASSVGQGSEKLFF.

The J gene is TRBJ2-3, the V gene TRBV7-9; D unresolved. In germline, CDR1 is SEHNR, CDR2 FQNEAQ (reference sequence). V gave up 3 bases and J gave up 4 bases, with 8 bases separating them. CDR3 length: 13 residues. CDR3 protein: CASSFGSSDTQYF. Here the CDR3 DNA reads TGTGCCAGCAGCTTCGGGTCCTCAGATACGCAGTATTTT.

The rearrangement uses TRBV27 and TRBJ1-5; D gene ambiguous. V gave up 4 bases and J gave up 7 bases, with 17 bases separating them. This CDR3 spans 15 amino acids. Germline assignment: CDR1 MNHEY and CDR2 SMNVEV (reference sequence). The CDR3 sequence is CASSSFFEGPQPQHF. As DNA, the CDR3 is TGTGCCAGCAGTTCGTTTTTTGAGGGTCCCCAGCCCCAGCATTTT.

This clone has more than one count but fewer than ten. The rearrangement uses TRBV27 and TRBJ2-5; no clear D. Germline V CDR1 and CDR2: MNHEY, SMNVEV (reference sequence). The V end lost 6 bases, the J end lost 2 bases, and 13 bases lay between the germline ends. This CDR3 is built from 14 residues. CDR3 DNA: TGTGCCAGCAGCTCCGCCAGCGTGCAAGAGACCCAGTACTTC. This sequence encodes CASSSASVQETQYF.

The chain joins TRBV11-2 to TRBJ1-5, with 9 positions matching TRBD1. Germline V gives CDR1 SGHAT, CDR2 FQNNGV. There are 15 residues in the CDR3. The V gene end was trimmed by 5 bases and the J gene end by 7 bases; junction bases not matched to a gene: 9. This CDR3 reads CASSQGQGGGQPQHF. In nucleotides, the CDR3 is TGTGCCAGCAGCCAGGGACAGGGAGGGGGCCAGCCCCAGCATTTT.

The gene calls are TRBV14 and TRBJ1-4, with D tentatively TRBD1 (6 bases). The CDR3 is made up of 15 amino acids. V dropped 0 bases and J dropped 5 bases, with 10 bases sitting between them. Germline CDR1 reads SGHDN; CDR2 reads FVKESK. CDR3 DNA: TGTGCCAGCAGCCAAGAGGGGGCAGGAAATGAAAAACTGTTTTTT. Translation gives CASSQEGAGNEKLFF. The variable domain in full, completed from reference TRBV14 and TRBJ1-4, reads EAGVTQFPSHSVIEKGQTVTLRCDPISGHDNLYWYRRVMGKEIKFLLHFVKESKQDESGMPNNRFLAERTGGTYSTLKVQPAELEDSGVYFCASSQEGAGNEKLFFGSGTQLSVL.

This rearrangement joins TRBV6-5 to TRBJ1-2, with D unclear. The CDR3 has 14 residues. Germline values: CDR1 MNHEY, CDR2 SVGAGI. The V end was cut by 2 bases, the J end by 5 bases, with 12 bases between. CDR3 sequence (DNA): TGTGCCAGCAGTTACCAGGCCCAAAAGTATGGCTACACCTTC. Translated, it gives CASSYQAQKYGYTF.

V and J are TRBV7-2 and TRBJ2-7; D gene uncertain. Trimming left V 6 bases short and J 1 base short, with 16 bases between. CDR1 is SGHTA and CDR2 is FQGNSA in the germline V gene. The CDR3 has 15 amino acids. This chain's CDR3 is CASSLNSLSSYEQYF. In nucleotides, the CDR3 is TGTGCCAGCAGTCTAAATAGCCTTTCATCCTACGAGCAGTACTTC.

The chain combines TRBV7-6 with TRBJ1-2; 9 bases line up with TRBD1. Germline values: CDR1 SGHVS, CDR2 FNYEAQ. The V gene end was trimmed by 1 base and the J gene end by 4 bases; junction bases not matched to a gene: 7. The CDR3 sequence is 16 residues long. The chain's CDR3 is CASSLGGQGGFYGYTF. The CDR3 coding sequence is TGTGCCAGCAGCTTAGGGGGACAGGGAGGATTCTATGGCTACACCTTC. Complete variable domain (other parts from reference TRBV7-6 and TRBJ1-2): GAGVSQSPRYKVTKRGQDVALRCDPISGHVSLYWYRQALGQGPEFLTYFNYEAQQDKSGLPNDRFSAERPEGSISTLTIQRTEQRDSAMYRCASSLGGQGGFYGYTFGSGTRLTVV.

This CDR3 reads CASSLSGLAGAFEQFF. CDR3 nucleotide sequence: TGTGCCAGCAGCTTAAGTGGACTAGCGGGAGCCTTTGAGCAGTTCTTC. The chain joins TRBV5-4 to TRBJ2-1; 13 bases match TRBD2. The germline V gene encodes CDR1 SGHNT and CDR2 YYREEE (reference sequence). Trimming cost V 2 bases and J 9 bases; bases outside gene matches: 8. This CDR3 has 16 amino acids.

This clone was observed a few times. V usage is TRBV6-1 and J usage is TRBJ1-5; D not certain. This CDR3 has 13 residues. Per the germline V gene, CDR1 is MNHNS and CDR2 is SASEGT. The germline V and J ends were trimmed by 4 bases and 5 bases, with 9 bases remaining between them. The CDR3 protein is CASSAPGDQPQHF. CDR3 bases: TGTGCCAGCAGTGCTCCCGGCGATCAGCCCCAGCATTTT.

This clone has only one observation. The chain carries TRBV6-6 and TRBJ1-5; tentatively, D is TRBD1 (5 bases). Trimming removed 8 bases at V and 6 bases at J, with 14 bases between. Per germline, CDR1 MNHNY and CDR2 SVGAGI (reference sequence). The CDR3 runs 13 residues. This CDR3 is CASAQERAQPQHF. CDR3 DNA sequence: TGTGCCAGCGCACAGGAACGCGCTCAGCCCCAGCATTTT.

This clone has a single count. CDR3 sequence reads: CASNFRLAGGSSYEQYF. Here the CDR3 DNA reads TGTGCCAGCAACTTTCGTTTAGCGGGAGGAAGCTCCTACGAGCAGTACTTC. J is TRBJ2-7 and V is TRBV7-2; 10 bases agree with TRBD2. The CDR3 loop spans 17 amino acids. Germline V gene data show CDR1 as SGHTA and CDR2 as FQGNSA. V lost 7 bases to trimming and J lost 0 bases; unmatched junction nucleotides: 12.

This chain joins TRBV4-3 and TRBJ2-7, with TRBD2 identical over 8 bases. The CDR3 consists of 15 residues. V dropped 4 bases and J dropped 0; count of bases not matched to a gene: 5. Per the germline V gene, CDR1 is LGHNA and CDR2 is YSLEER. The CDR3: CASSRREDTSYEQYF. DNA for the CDR3: TGCGCCAGCAGCCGGCGGGAGGACACCTCCTACGAGCAGTACTTC.

This chain connects TRBV10-3 to TRBJ1-1; tentative D call: TRBD1 (6 bases). CDR1 and CDR2 (germline): ENHRY, SYGVKD. V was shortened by 10 bases and J by 3 bases, with 18 bases between the two germline ends. CDR3 length: 14 residues. The CDR3 nucleotides read TGTGCCACCAGCCAGGGGTGGAAGGACACTGAAGCTTTCTTT. The encoded protein is CATSQGWKDTEAFF.